This T cell receptor (beta chain) was found in a study of spatial heterogeneity in lung cancer. Study-level information: Each unique TCR and UMI combination was seen more than ten times on average in raw reads.

Single TCR cDNA molecules each had their own unique molecular identifier. TCRdb analysed the 5' RACE reads with MiXCR anew, one entry per CDR3 protein. The sample lists a few thousand distinct CDR3 sequences; roughly 9% were seen once. Germline V gives CDR1 SQVTM, CDR2 ANQGSEA. V was trimmed by 3 bases and J by 8 bases, leaving 20 bases between them. The CDR3 contains 15 residues. Regarding this clonotype: This beta chain is a stray sequence in a library constructed for alpha chains; its clone size is not meaningful.

Time point specified: sample taken at primary tumor resection. The sequenced material consisted of unsorted whole RNA from tumor, nontumor lung or frozen PBMC. This receptor was taken from a male donor with early-stage non-small cell lung cancer. Specimen: normal lung tissue next to the tumor, collected at surgery. This chain connects TRBV29-1 to TRBJ2-1; possible D gene TRBD2, 7 bases. The CDR3 DNA reads as TGCAGCGTTGAGGGGGCCCGGGGAGGGCCACATGAGCAGTTCTTC. It translates to CSVEGARGGPHEQFF.